This TCR beta chain was recovered during a study of blood T cells in healthy people across ages. Germline CDR1 SQVTM, CDR2 ANQGSEA. The length of the CDR3 is 14 residues. J lost 0 bases, V lost 5 bases, and 5 bases had no gene match. Through a sample-barcoded 5' primer and a J-beta primer mix, a second PCR was run for roughly 6 to 11 cycles. TCRdb used MiXCR to reprocess the 5' RACE reads, holding one entry per CDR3 protein. The repertoire holds 450,000 to 700,000 distinct CDR3 sequences, 25% to 30% seen once, with approximately 17% in the top ten. This clonotype was seen a few times. The sequencing input was blood. This receptor was identified in a woman between 65 and 79 years old in good health. This sequence joins TRBV29-1 and TRBJ2-3, with TRBD2 matching 7 bases. DNA for the CDR3: TGCAGCGTTAAAGCGGGGTTGAGCACAGATACGCAGTATTTT. Translating it yields CSVKAGLSTDTQYF.